A single sample gave rise to the 12 T cell receptor beta chains below, sequenced in a study of response to subunit inactivated influenza vaccine. TCRdb used MiXCR to reprocess the RT-PCR reads, holding one entry per CDR3 protein. Of 490,000 or so distinct CDR3 sequences in the sample, 6% to 9% were seen once. The sequencing used PBMCs from blood, collected about 23 months after vaccination. These receptors all come from a man aged 45-69 years who received an inactivated influenza vaccine.

This chain joins TRBV5-1 and TRBJ2-1, with TRBD2 as a possible D gene (7 bases). The CDR3 extends over 16 amino acids. Germline CDR1 reads SGHRS; CDR2 reads YFSETQ. Trimming shortened V by 0 bases and J by 0 bases, and 10 bases separated the two germline ends. The CDR3 spells CASSLGRGGSYNEQFF. In DNA form, the CDR3 reads TGCGCCAGCAGCTTGGGGAGGGGGGGCTCCTACAATGAGCAGTTCTTC.

This clonotype has a handful of counts. This chain joins TRBV12-3 or TRBV12-4 and TRBJ2-5; D could derive from TRBD1 or TRBD2 (5 bases each). This CDR3 is 13 amino acids long. Trimming shortened V by 0 bases and J by 7 bases, and 9 bases separated the two germline ends. DNA of the CDR3: TGTGCCAGCAGTTTAGCGGGACCCCGGACCCAGTACTTC. This sequence encodes CASSLAGPRTQYF.

This clonotype was recorded a few times. The V call is TRBV7-9, the J call TRBJ2-5; 12 bases match TRBD2. V lost 5 bases and J lost 5; bases outside the gene matches: 9. Germline V lookup: CDR1 SEHNR, CDR2 FQNEAQ (reference sequence). The CDR3 runs to 16 residues. This chain's CDR3 is CASSPILAGGLETQYF. The CDR3 DNA is TGTGCCAGCAGCCCCATCCTAGCGGGGGGGCTGGAGACCCAGTACTTC.

The chain uses TRBV5-1 and TRBJ2-5; 13 bases are a match to TRBD2. CDR1 SGHRS and CDR2 YFSETQ come from the germline V gene. J gave up 5 bases and V 3 bases, and 7 bases lay outside the gene matches. The CDR3 has 16 residues. The CDR3 region has the DNA TGCGCCAGCAGCTGGACCGGACTAGCGGGAGCCGAGACCCAGTACTTC. It codes for CASSWTGLAGAETQYF.

This clonotype turned up a few times. This chain links TRBV15 with TRBJ2-5; the D gene is possibly TRBD1 (6 bases). The CDR3 runs 16 residues. Trimming stripped 0 bases from V and 1 base from J, with 12 bases between. CDR1 is LNHNV and CDR2 is YYDKDF in the germline V gene (reference sequence). The CDR3 loop reads CATSRDSQGPQETQYF. CDR3 nucleotide sequence: TGTGCCACCAGCAGAGATTCTCAGGGGCCCCAAGAGACCCAGTACTTC.

This chain connects TRBV29-1 to TRBJ2-3; 8 nucleotides line up with TRBD1. CDR3 length: 15 residues. The V gene's germline CDR1 is SQVTM and CDR2 ANQGSEA. Germline trimming cut 4 bases from V and 3 bases from J; bases unmatched to any gene: 9. The CDR3 nucleotides are TGCAGCGTTGCGCGACAGGGGCGTTCAACAGATACGCAGTATTTT. Translated, it gives CSVARQGRSTDTQYF.

There are many counts of this clonotype. The rearrangement uses TRBV27 and TRBJ1-2; D may be TRBD1 (5 bases). V was pared by 5 bases and J by 4 bases, with 17 bases between. CDR1 and CDR2 (germline): MNHEY, SMNVEV (reference sequence). CDR3 length: 15 amino acids. CDR3 nucleotide sequence: TGTGCCAGCAGTCCTACCGGGACCCCAACCTATGGCTACACCTTC. Its protein is CASSPTGTPTYGYTF.

The CDR3 here is CASSIAGRYNEQFF. CDR3 coding DNA: TGTGCCAGTAGTATAGCGGGGCGGTACAATGAGCAGTTCTTC. This sequence joins TRBV19 and TRBJ2-1; D possibly matches TRBD1 or TRBD2 (5 bases each). V shed 1 base and J shed 4 bases, with 8 bases lying between them. Germline V gene sequence: CDR1 LNHDA, CDR2 SQIVND (reference sequence). The CDR3 covers 14 residues.

This clonotype was observed a few times. The chain recombines TRBV7-2 with TRBJ2-3; weak D call: TRBD1 (5 bases). Trimming pared 2 bases from V and 2 bases from J, leaving 11 bases between. Germline V gene lookup returns CDR1 SGHTA and CDR2 FQGNSA. CDR3 length: 15 amino acids. For the CDR3, the DNA is TGTGCCAGCAGCTTAAGCCGACAGTCCACAGATACGCAGTATTTT. It translates to CASSLSRQSTDTQYF.

V and J are TRBV27 and TRBJ2-7, with 7 bases identical to TRBD2. The CDR3 loop spans 13 amino acids. The germline gives CDR1 MNHEY, CDR2 SMNVEV (reference sequence). Losses at the gene ends were 5 bases for V and 5 bases for J; bases not matched to a gene: 6. The CDR3 coding sequence is TGTGCCAGCAGTCAAGGGACTAACCACGAGCAGTACTTC. Translating it yields CASSQGTNHEQYF.

This chain links TRBV5-5 with TRBJ2-3; TRBD2 matches at 8 bases. The V gene's germline CDR1 is SGHKS and CDR2 YYEKEE (reference sequence). The junction had 7 bases not matched to a gene; V was cut back by 0 bases and J by 1 base. This CDR3 has 17 residues. CDR3 bases: TGTGCCAGCAGCTTGGCCGTTCTAGCGGGCCGCACAGATACGCAGTATTTT. This sequence encodes CASSLAVLAGRTDTQYF.

This clonotype was found a few times. This chain uses TRBV6-5 with TRBJ1-2; unclear D gene. The CDR3 loop spans 13 amino acids. The V end was cut by 0 bases, the J end by 7 bases, with 9 bases between. Looked up from germline, CDR1 is MNHEY and CDR2 is SVGAGI. Written as DNA, the CDR3 is TGTGCCAGCAGTTACTCGAGCCCGCTTGGCTACACCTTC. This encodes CASSYSSPLGYTF.